These 2 T cell receptor beta chains were sequenced from one sample in a study of blood T cell repertoires in COVID-19. Here immunoSEQ multiplex PCR was the method, and the copy in TCRdb shows in-frame clones only, minus some. The table has about 170,000 clones, just under 85% seen once. Source material: peripheral blood. The receptors derive from an elderly woman with COVID-19, enrolled during active disease.

The J gene is TRBJ2-7, the V gene TRBV6-6, with 7 bases aligning to TRBD2. Per germline, CDR1 MNHNY and CDR2 SVGAGI (reference sequence). V lost 0 bases to trimming and J lost 6 bases; unmatched junction nucleotides: 5. The CDR3 is 14 residues long. The CDR3 protein is CASSYSREGSEQYF. The CDR3 nucleotides read TGTGCCAGCAGTTACTCGAGGGAGGGCTCCGAGCAGTACTTC.

The genes are TRBV18 and TRBJ1-1; maybe TRBD1 (5 bases). Germline V gives CDR1 KGHSH, CDR2 LQKENI. The CDR3 loop spans 13 amino acids. V was shortened by 4 bases and J by 3 bases, with 9 bases between the two germline ends. The CDR3 nucleotides read TGTGCCAGCTCACACGGGGGTGACACTGAAGCTTTCTTT. Translated, it gives CASSHGGDTEAFF.